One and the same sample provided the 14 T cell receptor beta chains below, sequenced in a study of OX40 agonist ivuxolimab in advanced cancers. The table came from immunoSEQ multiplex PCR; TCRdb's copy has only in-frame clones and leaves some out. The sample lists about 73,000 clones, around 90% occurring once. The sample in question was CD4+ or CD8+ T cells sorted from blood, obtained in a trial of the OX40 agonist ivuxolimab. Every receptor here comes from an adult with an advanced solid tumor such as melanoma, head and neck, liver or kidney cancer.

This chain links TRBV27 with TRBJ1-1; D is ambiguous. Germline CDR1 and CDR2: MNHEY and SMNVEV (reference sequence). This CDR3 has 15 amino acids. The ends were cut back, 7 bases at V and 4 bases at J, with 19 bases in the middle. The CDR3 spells CASTPLEFLGTEAFF. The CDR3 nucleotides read TGTGCCAGCACCCCATTGGAGTTCCTGGGCACTGAAGCTTTCTTT.

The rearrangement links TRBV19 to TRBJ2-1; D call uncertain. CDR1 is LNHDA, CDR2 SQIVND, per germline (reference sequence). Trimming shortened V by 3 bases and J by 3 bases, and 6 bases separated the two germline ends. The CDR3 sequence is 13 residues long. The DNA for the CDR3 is TGTGCCAGTAGTATGCAGAACTACAATGAGCAGTTCTTC. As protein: CASSMQNYNEQFF.

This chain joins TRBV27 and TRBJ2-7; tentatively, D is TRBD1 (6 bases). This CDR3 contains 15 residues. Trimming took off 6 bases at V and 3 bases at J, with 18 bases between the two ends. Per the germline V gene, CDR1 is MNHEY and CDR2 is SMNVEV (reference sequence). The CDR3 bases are TGTGCCAGCAGCCTGGACAGAATAGGGGACTACGAGCAGTACTTC. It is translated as CASSLDRIGDYEQYF.

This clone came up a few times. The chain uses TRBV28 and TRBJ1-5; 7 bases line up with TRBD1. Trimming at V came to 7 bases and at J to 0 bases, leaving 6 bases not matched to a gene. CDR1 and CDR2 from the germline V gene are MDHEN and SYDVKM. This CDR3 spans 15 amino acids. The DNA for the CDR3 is TGTGCCAGCACCGGGACAGACTATAGCAATCAGCCCCAGCATTTT. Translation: CASTGTDYSNQPQHF.

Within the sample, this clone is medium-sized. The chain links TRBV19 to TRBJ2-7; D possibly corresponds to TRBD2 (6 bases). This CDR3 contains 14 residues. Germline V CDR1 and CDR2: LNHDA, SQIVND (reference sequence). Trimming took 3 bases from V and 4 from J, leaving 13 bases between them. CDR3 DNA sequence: TGTGCCAGTAGTATGCCCGGGAGTTTTTACGAGCAGTACTTC. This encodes CASSMPGSFYEQYF.

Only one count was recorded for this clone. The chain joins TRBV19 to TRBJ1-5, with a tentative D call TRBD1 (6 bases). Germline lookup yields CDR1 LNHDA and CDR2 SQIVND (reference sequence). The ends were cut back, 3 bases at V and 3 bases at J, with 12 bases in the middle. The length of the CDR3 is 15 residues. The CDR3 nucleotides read TGTGCCAGTAGTATTGGAGGACAGATCAATCAGCCCCAGCATTTT. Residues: CASSIGGQINQPQHF.

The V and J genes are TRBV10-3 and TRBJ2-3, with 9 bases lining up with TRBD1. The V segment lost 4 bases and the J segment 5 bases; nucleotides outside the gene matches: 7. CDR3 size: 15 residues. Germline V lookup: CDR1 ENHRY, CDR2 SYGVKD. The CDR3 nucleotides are TGTGCCATCAGTGGGACAGGGGCGGTTCAAGATACGCAGTATTTT. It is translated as CAISGTGAVQDTQYF.

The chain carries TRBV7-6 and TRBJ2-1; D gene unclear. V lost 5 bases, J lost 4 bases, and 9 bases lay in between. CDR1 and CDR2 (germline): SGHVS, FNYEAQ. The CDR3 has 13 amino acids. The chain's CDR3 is CASSPGPYNEQFF. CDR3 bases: TGTGCCAGCAGCCCCGGACCATACAATGAGCAGTTCTTC.

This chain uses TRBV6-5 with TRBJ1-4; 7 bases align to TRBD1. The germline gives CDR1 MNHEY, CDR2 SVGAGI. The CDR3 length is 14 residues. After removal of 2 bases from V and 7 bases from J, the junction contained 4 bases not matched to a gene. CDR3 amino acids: CASSYQSGGEKLFF. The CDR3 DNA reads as TGTGCCAGCAGTTACCAGTCAGGGGGTGAAAAACTGTTTTTT.

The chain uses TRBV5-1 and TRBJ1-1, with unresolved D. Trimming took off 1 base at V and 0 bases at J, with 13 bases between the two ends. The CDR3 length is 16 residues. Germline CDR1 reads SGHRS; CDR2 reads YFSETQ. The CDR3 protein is CASSLFSGSVNTEAFF. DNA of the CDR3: TGCGCCAGCAGCTTGTTCTCGGGGAGCGTGAACACTGAAGCTTTCTTT.

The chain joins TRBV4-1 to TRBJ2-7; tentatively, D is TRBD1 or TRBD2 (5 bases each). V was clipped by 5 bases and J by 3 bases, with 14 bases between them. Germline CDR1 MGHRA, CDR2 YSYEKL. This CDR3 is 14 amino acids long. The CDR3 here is CASSSRDGNYEQYF. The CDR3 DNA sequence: TGCGCCAGCAGCTCCCGGGACGGAAACTACGAGCAGTACTTC.

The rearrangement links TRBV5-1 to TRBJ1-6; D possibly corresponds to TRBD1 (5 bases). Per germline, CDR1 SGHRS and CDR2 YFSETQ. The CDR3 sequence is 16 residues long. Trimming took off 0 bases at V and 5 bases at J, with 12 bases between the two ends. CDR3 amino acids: CASSLAGSTNNSPLHF. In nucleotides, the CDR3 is TGCGCCAGCAGCTTGGCAGGGAGTACGAATAATTCACCCCTCCACTTT.

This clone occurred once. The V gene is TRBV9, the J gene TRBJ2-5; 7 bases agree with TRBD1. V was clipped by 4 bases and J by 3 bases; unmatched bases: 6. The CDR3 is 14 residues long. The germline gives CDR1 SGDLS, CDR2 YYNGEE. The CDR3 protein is CASSPTGPKETQYF. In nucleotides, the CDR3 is TGTGCCAGCAGCCCGACAGGGCCGAAAGAGACCCAGTACTTC.

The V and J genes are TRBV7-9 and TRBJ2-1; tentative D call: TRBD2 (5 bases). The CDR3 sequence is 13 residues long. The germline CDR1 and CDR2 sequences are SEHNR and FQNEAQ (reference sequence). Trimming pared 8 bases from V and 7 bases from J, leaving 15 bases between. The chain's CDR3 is CASVGASGNEQFF. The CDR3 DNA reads TGTGCCAGCGTGGGAGCCAGCGGTAATGAGCAGTTCTTC.